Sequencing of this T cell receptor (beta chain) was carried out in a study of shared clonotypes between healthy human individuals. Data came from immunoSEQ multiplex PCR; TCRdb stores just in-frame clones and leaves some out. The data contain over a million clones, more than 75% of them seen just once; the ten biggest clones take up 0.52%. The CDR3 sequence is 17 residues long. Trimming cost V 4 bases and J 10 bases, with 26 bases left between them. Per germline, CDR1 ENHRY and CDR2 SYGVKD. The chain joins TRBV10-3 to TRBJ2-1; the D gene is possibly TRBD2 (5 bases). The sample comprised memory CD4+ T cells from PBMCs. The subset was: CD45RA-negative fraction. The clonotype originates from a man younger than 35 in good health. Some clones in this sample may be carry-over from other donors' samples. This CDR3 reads CAISGSHWAGGKQEQFF. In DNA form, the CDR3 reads TGTGCCATCAGTGGGTCCCATTGGGCGGGCGGAAAACAAGAGCAGTTCTTC.